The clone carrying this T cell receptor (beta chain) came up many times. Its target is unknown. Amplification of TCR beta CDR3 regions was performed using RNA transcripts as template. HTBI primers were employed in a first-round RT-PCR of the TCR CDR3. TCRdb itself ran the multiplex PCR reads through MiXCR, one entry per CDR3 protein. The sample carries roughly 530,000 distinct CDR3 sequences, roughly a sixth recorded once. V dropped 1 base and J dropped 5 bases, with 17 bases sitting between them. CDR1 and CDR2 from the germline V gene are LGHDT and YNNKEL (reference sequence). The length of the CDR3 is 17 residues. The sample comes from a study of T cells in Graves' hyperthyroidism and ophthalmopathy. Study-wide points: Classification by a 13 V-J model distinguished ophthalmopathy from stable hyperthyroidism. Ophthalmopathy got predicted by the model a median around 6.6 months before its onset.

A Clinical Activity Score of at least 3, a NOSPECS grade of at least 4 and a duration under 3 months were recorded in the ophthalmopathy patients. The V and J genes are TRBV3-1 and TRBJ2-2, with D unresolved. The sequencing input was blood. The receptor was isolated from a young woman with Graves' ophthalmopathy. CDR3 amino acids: CASSQVLFSFRTGELFF. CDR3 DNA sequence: TGTGCCAGCAGCCAAGTACTCTTTAGTTTTAGGACCGGGGAGCTGTTTTTT.